This T cell receptor beta chain emerged from a study of technical replicates of blood from a handful of donors. This CDR3 has 13 residues. Germline lookup yields CDR1 MNHNS and CDR2 SASEGT. V gave up 8 bases and J gave up 12 bases; unmatched junction bases: 16. This clone is a singleton in its sample. Data came from immunoSEQ multiplex PCR; TCRdb stores just in-frame clones and leaves some out. This table holds 65,000 to 95,000 clones, about 98% found once. V usage is TRBV6-1 and J usage is TRBJ2-7, with 7 nucleotides matching TRBD1. The sequencing input was T cells isolated from PBMCs. The sequence was obtained from a human donor in good health. CDR3 loop: CASGALPDRSLYF. CDR3 DNA: TGTGCCAGCGGGGCTCTACCGGACAGGTCTCTGTACTTC.